Following are 30 T cell receptor beta chains from one sample sequenced in a study of T-cell memory formation after mild COVID-19 (dated by TCRdb to the early 2020s). The library came from 5' RACE. The reads were generated on an Illumina NovaSeq 6000. TCRdb applied fastp at Q25 and MiXCR to the public reads, then kept only in-frame beta chains. Each record represents a unique CDR3 protein, reported with the most common genes and DNA among its rows. This sample lists over 300,000 distinct CDR3 sequences; 20% were detected once. The leading ten clones occupy approximately 22% of the sample. The sequenced sample was PBMCs or a T cell subset sorted from them (not recorded which). All receptors derive from a man younger than 35 who had mild COVID-19 (a few samples of this study predate the infection). The sample titles of this study are shuffled in the database, so cell type and time point are left out; the donor was told from shared clones.

This clonotype came up once. This chain uses TRBV7-6 with TRBJ2-3; weak D call: TRBD2 (5 bases). The V gene lost 4 bases and the J gene lost 0 bases, with 11 bases spanning the gap. This CDR3 is 15 amino acids long. Germline-derived CDR1 and CDR2 are SGHVS and FNYEAQ. In nucleotides, the CDR3 is TGTGCCAGCAGCTCCCTTAGGGAGAGCACAGATACGCAGTATTTT. Translated, it gives CASSSLRESTDTQYF.

The chain joins TRBV7-2 to TRBJ2-1; 8 positions agree with TRBD1. The CDR3 is 14 amino acids. The germline V gene has CDR1 SGHTA and CDR2 FQGNSA. Germline trimming cut 7 bases from V and 9 bases from J; bases unmatched to any gene: 11. The CDR3 region has the DNA TGTGCCAGCACCCAGGGGGCCGAGTACGGTGAGCAGTTCTTC. Its translation is CASTQGAEYGEQFF.

This clonotype came up a few times. V and J are TRBV3-1 and TRBJ2-3; 7 bases are shared with TRBD2. This CDR3 is 15 amino acids long. CDR1 is LGHDT, CDR2 YNNKEL, per germline (reference sequence). J gave up 2 bases and V 4 bases, and 6 bases lay outside the gene matches. The CDR3 region has the DNA TGTGCCAGCAGCCCCGGGCGGGGGTTCACAGATACGCAGTATTTT. Translating it yields CASSPGRGFTDTQYF.

This sequence joins TRBV3-1 and TRBJ1-1; D is unclear. The ends were cut back, 4 bases at V and 9 bases at J, with 15 bases in the middle. The CDR3 has 13 amino acids. Germline lookup yields CDR1 LGHDT and CDR2 YNNKEL (reference sequence). CDR3 sequence reads: CASSPTRVPKAFF. DNA of the CDR3: TGTGCCAGCAGCCCGACAAGGGTTCCCAAAGCTTTCTTT.

About this clonotype itself: A junction boundary mismatches the germline segment, possibly from a read error. The chain has TRBV7-9 and TRBJ1-2; unclear D gene. The germline V gene encodes CDR1 SEHNR and CDR2 FQNEAQ (reference sequence). The CDR3 length is 10 residues. The CDR3 DNA follows: TGTGCCAGCAGCAGCACCCAGTCTGCCTTC. As protein: CASSSTQSAF.

The chain employs TRBV7-2 and TRBJ1-2; the D gene is possibly TRBD1 (5 bases). The CDR3 is 15 amino acids. The ends were cut back, 5 bases at V and 4 bases at J, with 17 bases in the middle. The germline V gene encodes CDR1 SGHTA and CDR2 FQGNSA. CDR3 nucleotide sequence: TGTGCCAGCAGCACAATTGGACAACCCTCCTATGGCTACACCTTC. Translated: CASSTIGQPSYGYTF.

The chain couples TRBV9 to TRBJ2-5; D is ambiguous. Germline CDR1 SGDLS, CDR2 YYNGEE. This CDR3 is built from 13 residues. V shed 0 bases and J shed 5 bases, with 8 bases lying between them. The chain's CDR3 is CASSVGAVETQYF. The CDR3 bases are TGTGCCAGCAGCGTAGGGGCCGTGGAGACCCAGTACTTC. The complete variable domain, with remaining parts taken from reference TRBV9 and TRBJ2-5, reads DSGVTQTPKHLITATGQRVTLRCSPRSGDLSVYWYQQSLDQGLQFLIQYYNGEERAKGNILERFSAQQFPDLHSELNLSSLELGDSALYFCASSVGAVETQYFGPGTRLLVL.

The rearrangement uses TRBV29-1 and TRBJ2-1; D is undetermined. With 3 bases removed from V and 6 bases from J, the gap between germline ends came to 15 bases. Germline lookup yields CDR1 SQVTM and CDR2 ANQGSEA. The CDR3 is made up of 14 amino acids. The CDR3 reads CSVDGTARPNEQFF. In nucleotides, the CDR3 is TGCAGCGTTGACGGAACAGCCCGCCCCAATGAGCAGTTCTTC.

The table lists this clonotype with a few counts. J is TRBJ1-2 and V is TRBV20-1; D not certain. This CDR3 has 12 amino acids. V was trimmed by 0 bases and J by 8 bases, leaving 10 bases between them. The V gene's germline CDR1 is DFQATT and CDR2 SNEGSKA (reference sequence). The CDR3 sequence: CSARDQEVGYTF. The CDR3 nucleotides are TGCAGTGCTAGAGATCAGGAGGTCGGCTACACCTTC.

The rearrangement uses TRBV2 and TRBJ1-5; no reliable D call. Trimming stripped 5 bases from V and 3 bases from J, with 14 bases between. The CDR3 spans 15 residues. In germline, CDR1 is SNHLY, CDR2 FYNNEI. CDR3 DNA: TGTGCCAGCAGTACAACCGGACTGGACAATCAGCCCCAGCATTTT. Encoded protein: CASSTTGLDNQPQHF.

This clonotype was seen only a few times. This chain links TRBV3-1 with TRBJ2-3; D perhaps matches TRBD1 (6 bases). The V end was cut by 4 bases, the J end by 4 bases, with 15 bases between. Germline values: CDR1 LGHDT, CDR2 YNNKEL (reference sequence). CDR3 length: 15 residues. The CDR3: CASSPGEDRADTQYF. The CDR3 DNA sequence: TGTGCCAGCAGCCCCGGTGAGGACAGAGCAGATACGCAGTATTTT.

The chain couples TRBV20-1 to TRBJ2-7; D is unresolved. The germline CDR1 and CDR2 sequences are DFQATT and SNEGSKA (reference sequence). The V gene lost 1 base and the J gene lost 3 bases, with 10 bases spanning the gap. This CDR3 region has 13 residues. The CDR3 here is CSARGQLDYEQYF. CDR3 DNA: TGCAGTGCTAGAGGGCAGCTAGACTACGAGCAGTACTTC.

This clonotype was counted many times. The chain joins TRBV6-5 to TRBJ1-5, with D unresolved. The CDR3 runs 14 residues. V lost 2 bases to trimming and J lost 1 base, with 6 bases between them. Germline CDR1 and CDR2: MNHEY and SVGAGI. CDR3 DNA: TGTGCCAGCAGTTACGGGGTAAGCAATCAGCCCCAGCATTTT. Translated: CASSYGVSNQPQHF.

CDR3 loop: CASSLRRGAPYEQYF. The CDR3 nucleotides are TGTGCCAGCAGCTTAAGGAGGGGGGCCCCCTACGAGCAGTACTTC. This chain uses TRBV7-3 with TRBJ2-7, with D perhaps given as TRBD1 or TRBD2 (6 bases each). The CDR3 extends over 15 amino acids. V dropped 1 base and J dropped 2 bases, with 12 bases sitting between them. Looked up from germline, CDR1 is SGHTA and CDR2 is FQGTGA.

This clonotype has a handful of counts. The chain combines TRBV5-1 with TRBJ1-4, with D possibly being TRBD1 (6 bases). The CDR3 is 14 residues long. Between the trimmed V and J ends, which lost 5 bases and 4 bases, there was a span of 12 bases. Germline V gene lookup returns CDR1 SGHRS and CDR2 YFSETQ. Written as DNA, the CDR3 is TGCGCCAGCAGGCAGGGGAAGGTTAATGAAAAACTGTTTTTT. This sequence encodes CASRQGKVNEKLFF.

The CDR3, as DNA: TGTGCCAGCAGTTACTCCAGCAGGGGGGGTGGGCCCCAGCATTTT. It encodes CASSYSSRGGGPQHF. The chain is built from TRBV6-6 and TRBJ1-5; 7 bases match TRBD1. CDR3 size: 15 residues. J gave up 9 bases and V 0 bases, and 8 bases lay outside the gene matches. Germline V CDR1 and CDR2: MNHNY, SVGAGI (reference sequence).

The rearrangement joins TRBV20-1 to TRBJ1-1; D gene unclear. Germline V CDR1 and CDR2: DFQATT, SNEGSKA (reference sequence). V was shortened by 3 bases and J by 0 bases, with 11 bases between the two germline ends. The CDR3 contains 14 residues. The CDR3: CSASLREMNTEAFF. CDR3 DNA: TGCAGTGCTAGTCTGAGGGAAATGAACACTGAAGCTTTCTTT.

This chain connects TRBV3-1 to TRBJ2-5; 10 nucleotides match TRBD1. This CDR3 spans 15 amino acids. V trimming: 6 bases; J trimming: 2 bases; junction bases outside the gene matches: 6. Germline values: CDR1 LGHDT, CDR2 YNNKEL (reference sequence). CDR3 nucleotides: TGTGCCAGCAGTCTCGGACAGGGGGGACAAGAGACCCAGTACTTC. The encoded protein is CASSLGQGGQETQYF.

The gene calls are TRBV6-1 and TRBJ2-7, with 8 bases identical to TRBD1. This CDR3 has 16 amino acids. The V segment lost 6 bases and the J segment 5 bases; nucleotides outside the gene matches: 15. Germline V gives CDR1 MNHNS, CDR2 SASEGT. The CDR3 sequence is CASSRRSGGARDEQYV. CDR3 coding DNA: TGTGCCAGCAGCCGAAGGTCAGGGGGCGCGCGCGACGAGCAGTACGTC.

The V and J genes are TRBV7-2 and TRBJ2-1; D may be TRBD2 (6 bases). Trimming stripped 5 bases from V and 0 bases from J, with 17 bases between. This CDR3 is built from 17 residues. Germline CDR1 SGHTA, CDR2 FQGNSA. The CDR3 here is CASSHTPRGSSYNEQFF. In DNA, the CDR3 is TGTGCCAGCAGCCATACCCCCCGGGGGAGCTCCTACAATGAGCAGTTCTTC. The variable domain in full, completed from reference TRBV7-2 and TRBJ2-1, reads GAGVSQSPSNKVTEKGKDVELRCDPISGHTALYWYRQSLGQGLEFLIYFQGNSAPDKSGLPSDRFSAERTGGSVSTLTIQRTQQEDSAVYLCASSHTPRGSSYNEQFFGPGTRLTVL.

This clonotype is a singleton in its sample. The genes are TRBV7-2 and TRBJ1-3; D perhaps matches TRBD1 (6 bases). The CDR3 is made up of 19 amino acids. V shed 5 bases and J shed 0 bases, with 23 bases lying between them. Looked up from germline, CDR1 is SGHTA and CDR2 is FQGNSA. CDR3 bases: TGTGCCAGCAGCCCCCGCCGGGGACACCAGTACCACTCTGGAAACACCATATATTTT. Its protein product is CASSPRRGHQYHSGNTIYF.

This clonotype has a handful of counts. The CDR3 bases are TGTGCCAGCAGCTTAGCGAACAGGGAGGAGACCCAGTACTTC. It encodes CASSLANREETQYF. This chain uses TRBV11-2 with TRBJ2-5; D perhaps matches TRBD1 (6 bases). Deletions cut 1 base from V and 5 bases from J, with 11 bases between. The CDR3 runs 14 residues. Germline V gene lookup returns CDR1 SGHAT and CDR2 FQNNGV.

This clonotype was counted only a few times. V is TRBV6-2 or TRBV6-3 and J is TRBJ1-5; no firm D call. This CDR3 is built from 11 residues. Germline V gene data show CDR1 as MNHEY and CDR2 as SVGEGT. The germline V and J ends were trimmed by 8 bases and 3 bases, with 5 bases remaining between them. This chain's CDR3 is CASGFNQPQHF. CDR3 nucleotides: TGTGCCAGCGGGTTCAATCAGCCCCAGCATTTT.

A few counts support this clonotype. The CDR3 DNA is TGTGCCAGCAGTTTTGAGGGGGTCCCCGGGGCGGATACGCAGTATTTT. Translated: CASSFEGVPGADTQYF. J is TRBJ2-3 and V is TRBV27; D is perhaps TRBD1 (6 bases). Between the trimmed V and J ends, which lost 3 bases and 6 bases, there was a span of 19 bases. Germline values: CDR1 MNHEY, CDR2 SMNVEV (reference sequence). The CDR3 consists of 16 residues.

This clonotype was counted a few times. Here the CDR3 reads CASSLANRESAFF. As DNA, the CDR3 is TGCGCCAGCAGCTTGGCCAACAGGGAGTCGGCTTTCTTT. This chain uses TRBV5-1 with TRBJ1-1; possible D gene TRBD1, 6 bases. The CDR3 spans 13 residues. V lost 0 bases and J lost 11, with 14 bases in between. CDR1 and CDR2 (germline): SGHRS, YFSETQ.

This clonotype was seen a handful of times. The V gene is TRBV3-1, the J gene TRBJ2-1, with 9 positions matching TRBD2. Germline-derived CDR1 and CDR2 are LGHDT and YNNKEL (reference sequence). CDR3 size: 13 residues. V was pared by 1 base and J by 12 bases, with 4 bases of the junction left unmatched. In nucleotides, the CDR3 is TGTGCCAGCAGCCAAGGAGGAGCGGGGGGGCAGTTCTTC. It specifies CASSQGGAGGQFF.

This clonotype was detected only a few times. The gene calls are TRBV7-2 and TRBJ2-1; D is undetermined. The germline gives CDR1 SGHTA, CDR2 FQGNSA. Trimming removed 0 bases from V and 7 bases from J, with 10 bases in between. The CDR3 is made up of 14 amino acids. DNA for the CDR3: TGTGCCAGCAGCTTAGCGGGGTTAGGGAATGAGCAGTTCTTC. Its protein product is CASSLAGLGNEQFF.

V and J are TRBV7-9 and TRBJ2-5, with D maybe TRBD2 (6 bases). The CDR3 extends over 15 amino acids. Germline loops: CDR1 SEHNR, CDR2 FQNEAQ (reference sequence). V gave up 0 bases and J gave up 4 bases, with 12 bases separating them. The CDR3 sequence: CASSLATGERETQYF. DNA for the CDR3: TGTGCCAGCAGCTTAGCGACGGGGGAAAGAGAGACCCAGTACTTC.

In this sample, this clonotype turned up a few times. This rearrangement joins TRBV5-1 to TRBJ1-2, with 9 bases lining up with TRBD1. This CDR3 comprises 14 residues. CDR1 SGHRS and CDR2 YFSETQ come from the germline V gene. V trimming: 4 bases; J trimming: 4 bases; junction bases outside the gene matches: 5. CDR3 DNA: TGCGCCAGCAGCACGGGACAGGGACTCTATGGCTACACCTTC. This codes for CASSTGQGLYGYTF.

The gene calls are TRBV5-1 and TRBJ1-1; possibly TRBD1 for D (5 bases). The germline V gene has CDR1 SGHRS and CDR2 YFSETQ. CDR3 length equals 15 residues. The V gene lost 4 bases and the J gene lost 4 bases, with 17 bases spanning the gap. The CDR3 DNA sequence: TGCGCCAGCAGCGGGGGAACAAACCAACGCACTGAAGCTTTCTTT. It codes for CASSGGTNQRTEAFF.